This entry lists 21 T cell receptor beta chains sequenced from one sample in a study of blood T cell repertoires in COVID-19. The method was immunoSEQ multiplex PCR; TCRdb's version includes in-frame clones alone and lacks a portion of them. Of 400,000 to 500,000 clones listed, roughly 84% are singletons. Material: PBMCs or T cells enriched from blood (not recorded which). The receptors come from a young woman who had been exposed to COVID-19.

The chain links TRBV27 to TRBJ1-1; 8 positions agree with TRBD1. CDR3 length: 15 residues. Germline-derived CDR1 and CDR2 are MNHEY and SMNVEV (reference sequence). V shed 5 bases and J 4 bases; nucleotides not matched to a gene: 9. The CDR3 bases are TGTGCCAGCAGTCCACGACAGGGGAGGGGCACTGAAGCTTTCTTT. It encodes CASSPRQGRGTEAFF.

The CDR3 spells CASSYGTGTSPLHF. Here the CDR3 DNA reads TGTGCCAGCAGTTACGGGACAGGGACTTCACCCCTCCACTTT. V is TRBV6-2 or TRBV6-3 and J is TRBJ1-6, with 9 positions matching TRBD1. CDR1 is MNHEY, CDR2 SVGEGT, per germline. V dropped 2 bases and J dropped 9; count of bases not matched to a gene: 2. CDR3 length: 14 residues.

The V and J genes are TRBV18 and TRBJ1-2; the match to TRBD1 covers 8 bases. CDR1 and CDR2 from the germline V gene are KGHSH and LQKENI. The CDR3 is made up of 13 amino acids. Germline trimming cut 6 bases from V and 6 bases from J; bases unmatched to any gene: 6. The CDR3 sequence is CASSPGGVDGYTF. The DNA for the CDR3 is TGTGCCAGCTCGCCAGGGGGCGTAGATGGCTACACCTTC. Variable domain in full (rest from reference TRBV18 and TRBJ1-2): NAGVMQNPRHLVRRRGQEARLRCSPMKGHSHVYWYRQLPEEGLKFMVYLQKENIIDESGMPKERFSAEFPKEGPSILRIQQVVRGDSAAYFCASSPGGVDGYTFGSGTRLTVV.

A few counts support this clone. This chain joins TRBV7-2 and TRBJ2-3, with a tentative D call TRBD1 (5 bases). CDR3 length: 14 amino acids. CDR1 SGHTA and CDR2 FQGNSA come from the germline V gene. Deletions cut 4 bases from V and 3 bases from J, with 11 bases between. The CDR3 sequence is CASSSLTVTDTQYF. CDR3 nucleotides: TGTGCCAGCAGCTCGCTGACAGTTACAGATACGCAGTATTTT.

The V and J genes are TRBV6-5 and TRBJ2-6; D ambiguous. Deletions cut 5 bases from V and 2 bases from J, with 10 bases between. This CDR3 region has 15 residues. Germline V gene data show CDR1 as MNHEY and CDR2 as SVGAGI. The CDR3 DNA reads TGTGCCAGCAGTCGCCCGGTAACTGGGGCCAACGTCCTGACTTTC. As protein: CASSRPVTGANVLTF.

This clone is a singleton in its sample. The chain is built from TRBV30 and TRBJ2-1; TRBD1 matches at 7 bases. V dropped 1 base and J dropped 8; count of bases not matched to a gene: 11. The germline V gene has CDR1 GTSNPN and CDR2 SVGIG (reference sequence). The CDR3 length is 15 residues. The CDR3 coding sequence is TGTGCCTGGAGTGGCACGACAGGGAGTAACGATGAGCAGTTCTTC. This translates into CAWSGTTGSNDEQFF.

The J gene is TRBJ2-5, the V gene TRBV5-8, with D unclear. The V gene lost 0 bases and the J gene lost 2 bases, with 11 bases spanning the gap. CDR3 length: 15 residues. Germline V gives CDR1 SGHTS, CDR2 YDEGEE. CDR3 region: CASSLAYGPQETQYF. DNA for the CDR3: TGTGCCAGCAGCTTGGCCTATGGGCCTCAAGAGACCCAGTACTTC.

The chain couples TRBV7-2 to TRBJ2-2; 9 bases line up with TRBD2. Germline V gene sequence: CDR1 SGHTA, CDR2 FQGNSA. After removal of 3 bases from V and 5 bases from J, the junction contained 1 base not matched to a gene. The CDR3 has 14 residues. Written as DNA, the CDR3 is TGTGCCAGCAGCTTTAGCGGGGGAACCGGGGAGCTGTTTTTT. It yields the protein CASSFSGGTGELFF.

This clone has only one observation. The chain employs TRBV15 and TRBJ2-7; 8 positions match TRBD1. Germline V gene data show CDR1 as LNHNV and CDR2 as YYDKDF (reference sequence). CDR3 length: 16 amino acids. With V trimmed by 6 bases and J by 2 bases, 12 bases remained unmatched. CDR3 amino acids: CATRKVGQGHAYEQYF. The CDR3 nucleotides are TGTGCCACCAGGAAAGTTGGACAGGGCCATGCCTACGAGCAGTACTTC.

This sequence joins TRBV6-5 and TRBJ2-1; maybe TRBD1 (6 bases). The CDR3 length is 16 residues. Trimming removed 0 bases at V and 4 bases at J, with 13 bases between. The V gene's germline CDR1 is MNHEY and CDR2 SVGAGI. CDR3 sequence reads: CASSYSWGQGYNEQFF. CDR3 sequence (DNA): TGTGCCAGCAGTTACTCTTGGGGGCAGGGATACAATGAGCAGTTCTTC.

This clone showed up just once. The chain joins TRBV19 to TRBJ2-1, with D perhaps TRBD1 (5 bases). The CDR3 has 17 residues. V lost 5 bases to trimming and J lost 0 bases, with 17 bases between them. The V gene's germline CDR1 is LNHDA and CDR2 SQIVND (reference sequence). DNA of the CDR3: TGTGCCAGTAGTCCCCCGGTGGGGCGGAGCTCCTACAATGAGCAGTTCTTC. Translating it yields CASSPPVGRSSYNEQFF.

The gene calls are TRBV5-8 and TRBJ1-6; 7 nucleotides match TRBD1. The CDR3 has 15 residues. Germline V CDR1 and CDR2: SGHTS, YDEGEE. V was pared by 6 bases and J by 10 bases, with 13 bases of the junction left unmatched. CDR3 sequence: CASTNDRERGSPLHF. The CDR3 coding sequence is TGTGCCAGCACCAATGACAGGGAACGAGGCTCACCCCTCCACTTT.

The chain links TRBV6-2 or TRBV6-3 to TRBJ2-5, with TRBD1 matching over 7 bases. The V gene end was trimmed by 5 bases and the J gene end by 4 bases; junction bases not matched to a gene: 7. The germline V gene encodes CDR1 MNHEY and CDR2 SVGEGT. This CDR3 has 14 amino acids. In DNA form, the CDR3 reads TGTGCCAGCAGTACCTACAGGGGCGGAGAGACCCAGTACTTC. Translation: CASSTYRGGETQYF.

The V call is TRBV9, the J call TRBJ1-6; 7 bases fit TRBD1. The germline CDR1 and CDR2 sequences are SGDLS and YYNGEE. V lost 4 bases and J lost 7; bases outside the gene matches: 8. CDR3 length: 15 residues. In nucleotides, the CDR3 is TGTGCCAGCAGCCCCCGACAGGGCAACAATTCACCCCTCCACTTT. Encoded protein: CASSPRQGNNSPLHF.

The rearrangement uses TRBV4-3 and TRBJ2-4; D uncertain. V was shortened by 1 base and J by 4 bases, with 5 bases between the two germline ends. This CDR3 region has 13 residues. Germline V gene sequence: CDR1 LGHNA, CDR2 YSLEER. The DNA of the CDR3 is TGCGCCAGCAGCCAAGTCGGGAAAAACATTCAGTACTTC. This codes for CASSQVGKNIQYF.

The rearrangement links TRBV14 to TRBJ2-1; 12 nucleotides align to TRBD2. With V trimmed by 4 bases and J by 9 bases, 10 bases remained unmatched. This CDR3 contains 16 residues. CDR1 SGHDN and CDR2 FVKESK come from the germline V gene. The CDR3 DNA follows: TGTGCCAGCAGCCTAATAATCGGACTAGCGGGGACTGAGCAGTTCTTC. It yields the protein CASSLIIGLAGTEQFF.

The rearrangement links TRBV6-5 to TRBJ2-7; 8 bases map to TRBD2. Unmatched junction bases numbered 11, after V lost 4 bases and J lost 12 bases. Germline V lookup: CDR1 MNHEY, CDR2 SVGAGI. CDR3 size: 13 residues. In nucleotides, the CDR3 is TGTGCCAGCAGTTTTACATCCCGGGGGGGACCGTACTTC. It translates to CASSFTSRGGPYF.

The gene calls are TRBV2 and TRBJ2-7, with a possible D match to TRBD2 (5 bases). This CDR3 has 14 residues. Germline assignment: CDR1 SNHLY and CDR2 FYNNEI. Trimming removed 2 bases from V and 6 bases from J, with 14 bases in between. Here the CDR3 reads CASSEPSLRGEQYF. In DNA, the CDR3 is TGTGCCAGCAGTGAACCTAGTTTACGGGGCGAGCAGTACTTC.

The chain couples TRBV5-1 to TRBJ2-3, with TRBD2 matching 16 bases. Germline V gene sequence: CDR1 SGHRS, CDR2 YFSETQ. V shed 2 bases and J 5 bases; nucleotides not matched to a gene: 8. The CDR3 is made up of 18 amino acids. The CDR3 region has the DNA TGCGCCAGCAGCTTCTCGGGACTAGCGGGGGGGCGGCAAGATACGCAGTATTTT. Translated, it gives CASSFSGLAGGRQDTQYF.

The chain carries TRBV13 and TRBJ1-1, with 8 bases fitting TRBD1. This CDR3 contains 14 residues. V was pared by 4 bases and J by 4 bases, with 5 bases of the junction left unmatched. Germline CDR1 is PRHDT and CDR2 is FYEKMQ (reference sequence). This CDR3 reads CASSYGQGPTEAFF. DNA for the CDR3: TGTGCCAGCAGCTATGGACAGGGACCCACTGAAGCTTTCTTT.

The chain recombines TRBV15 with TRBJ2-5; weak D call: TRBD1 (5 bases). The V end was cut by 0 bases, the J end by 5 bases, with 10 bases between. The V gene's germline CDR1 is LNHNV and CDR2 YYDKDF (reference sequence). The length of the CDR3 is 14 residues. In DNA form, the CDR3 reads TGTGCCACCAGCAGAGAAGGGGCCCGGGAGACCCAGTACTTC. The encoded protein is CATSREGARETQYF.